Listed below are T cell receptor beta chains from one sample, sequenced in a study of T cell responses to AZD1222 COVID-19 vaccine. Libraries were prepared by immunoSEQ multiplex PCR; TCRdb keeps only in-frame clonotypes and omits some of them. The top ten clones hold more than 13% of a sample with approximately 18,000 clones, 65% to 80% of them seen once. Sequencing was performed on peripheral blood, taken 28 days after the second AZD1222 dose. The receptors were sampled from an adult who received the AZD1222 COVID-19 vaccine. Each CDR3 is given with its conserved first and last residue. The D gene is left open where the match is weak. The size of a clone is reported for some rows only, either as once, few or many, or as a class for expanded clones.

>TRBV7-2|TRBJ1-2|-|TRBD1
TGTGCCAGCAGTCCTCAGGGGGACTATGGCTACACCTTC
CASSPQGDYGYTF
>TRBV5-4|TRBJ1-6|-|TRBD1
TGTGCCAGCAGCCTCCAGGGGGATCTTAATTCACCCCTCCACTTT
CASSLQGDLNSPLHF
>TRBV6-2/TRBV6-3|TRBJ2-7|-|-
TGTGCCAGCAGTTACCGACGTTACGAGCAGTACTTC
CASSYRRYEQYF
>TRBV19|TRBJ1-6|-|TRBD1
TGTGCCAGTAGTATTGGCGGGACAGTTAATTCACCCCTCCACTTT
CASSIGGTVNSPLHF
>TRBV28|TRBJ2-7|once|-
TGTGCCAGCAGTTTAGGGAGGGGGCCAATTGGGGCCTACGAGCAGTACTTC
CASSLGRGPIGAYEQYF
>TRBV19|TRBJ2-1|-|TRBD1
TGTGCCAGTAGTACGACAGGGGACAATGAGCAGTTCTTC
CASSTTGDNEQFF
>TRBV21-1|TRBJ2-7|-|-
TGTGCCAGCAGCAAAGGACTAGCGGCCTCCTACGAGCAGTACTTC
CASSKGLAASYEQYF
>TRBV24-1|TRBJ2-7|-|TRBD1
TGTGCCACCAGTGCTTCGACAGGGGGCTCCTACGAGCAGTACTTC
CATSASTGGSYEQYF
>TRBV12-3/TRBV12-4|TRBJ1-1|-|-
TGTGCCAGCAGCCAGGGCTTCACTGAAGCTTTCTTT
CASSQGFTEAFF
>TRBV19|TRBJ2-2|-|TRBD1
TGTGCCAGTACCATACAGGGGGGGAACACCGGGGAGCTGTTTTTT
CASTIQGGNTGELFF
>TRBV7-2|TRBJ2-1|-|-
TGTGCCAGCGCCCCGGACCAGAACTACAATGAGCAGTTCTTC
CASAPDQNYNEQFF
>TRBV5-5|TRBJ1-6|-|TRBD1
TGTGCCAGCAGCGGAAGCCGGGACAGGGGGCCCTATAATTCACCCCTCCACTTT
CASSGSRDRGPYNSPLHF
>TRBV10-1|TRBJ2-7|-|-
TGCGCCAGCAGTGAGTCGGACAGTTACGAGCAGTACTTC
CASSESDSYEQYF
>TRBV11-3|TRBJ1-6|-|-
TGTGCCAGCAGCTTAGAAGTTGAGGGGCCAACACCCCTCCACTTT
CASSLEVEGPTPLHF
>TRBV19|TRBJ1-6|-|-
TGTGCCAGTAGTACGGAGTTATTTTTGAATTCACCCCTCCACTTT
CASSTELFLNSPLHF
>TRBV27|TRBJ1-2|once|TRBD1
TGTGCCAGCAGGACAGGGAACTATGGCTACACCTTC
CASRTGNYGYTF
>TRBV5-8|TRBJ2-1|-|TRBD1
TGTGCCAGCAGCGAGGGGACAGATTACAATGAGCAGTTCTTC
CASSEGTDYNEQFF
>TRBV6-2/TRBV6-3|TRBJ2-1|-|-
TGTGCCAGCAGTTACTCGGGCAATGAGCAGTTCTTC
CASSYSGNEQFF
>TRBV3-1/TRBV3-2|TRBJ2-2|-|TRBD1
TGTGCCAGCAGCCAAGGGTTACAGGGGGCCGGGACCGGGGAGCTGTTTTTT
CASSQGLQGAGTGELFF
>TRBV28|TRBJ1-5|-|-
TGTGCCAGCAGTTTATCGGTAGGGCTCAATCAGCCCCAGCATTTT
CASSLSVGLNQPQHF
>TRBV6-5|TRBJ1-1|-|-
TGTGCCAGCAGTTACTCAGGGGAGGGGGTCTCTGAAGCTTTCTTT
CASSYSGEGVSEAFF
>TRBV7-6|TRBJ2-7|-|TRBD2
TGTGCCAGCAGCTTGCTTGCGGGGGGCGGCTCCTACGAGCAGTACTTC
CASSLLAGGGSYEQYF
>TRBV6-5|TRBJ2-4|-|-
TGTGCCAGCAGGTTGACTATCCTGACCAAAAACATTCAGTACTTC
CASRLTILTKNIQYF
>TRBV30|TRBJ1-1|-|TRBD1
TGCGCCGGGGGGACAGGGGGCACTGAAGCTTTCTTT
CAGGTGGTEAFF
>TRBV28|TRBJ1-4|-|-
TGTGCCGGGATGGGGACGAATGAAAAACTGTTTTTT
CAGMGTNEKLFF
>TRBV7-3|TRBJ1-2|-|-
TGTGCCAGCAGCTTAGCAGGGGTCAACTATGGCTACACCTTC
CASSLAGVNYGYTF
>TRBV3-1/TRBV3-2|TRBJ2-3|-|-
TGTGCCAGCAGCCAAGATTGGAGCGGTGGGGGAGATACGCAGTATTTT
CASSQDWSGGGDTQYF
>TRBV4-3|TRBJ1-1|-|-
TGCGCCAGCAGCCAAGATATGGTTAAAGCGTCTTTCTTT
CASSQDMVKASFF
>TRBV9|TRBJ2-7|-|-
TGTGCCAGCAGCGTAGCTGCTGGATCTGGAGGATCCTACGAGCAGTACTTC
CASSVAAGSGGSYEQYF
>TRBV6-2/TRBV6-3|TRBJ1-1|-|-
TGTGCCAGCAGTTACCGAACTGGATCGAACACTGAAGCTTTCTTT
CASSYRTGSNTEAFF
>TRBV21-1|TRBJ1-2|-|-
TGTGCCAGCAGCAAAGAGGGGGTTTGCTACACCTTC
CASSKEGVCYTF